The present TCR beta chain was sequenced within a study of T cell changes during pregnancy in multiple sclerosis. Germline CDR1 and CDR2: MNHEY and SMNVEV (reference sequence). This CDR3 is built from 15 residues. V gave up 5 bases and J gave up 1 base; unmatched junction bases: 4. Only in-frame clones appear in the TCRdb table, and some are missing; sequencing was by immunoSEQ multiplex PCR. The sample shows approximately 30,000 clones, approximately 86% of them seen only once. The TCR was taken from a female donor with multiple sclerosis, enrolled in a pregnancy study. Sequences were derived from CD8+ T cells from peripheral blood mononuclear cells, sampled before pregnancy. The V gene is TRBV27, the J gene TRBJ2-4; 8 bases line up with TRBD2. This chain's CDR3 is CASSLAGRAKNIQYF. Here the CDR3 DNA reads TGTGCCAGCAGTCTAGCGGGTCGGGCCAAAAACATTCAGTACTTC.